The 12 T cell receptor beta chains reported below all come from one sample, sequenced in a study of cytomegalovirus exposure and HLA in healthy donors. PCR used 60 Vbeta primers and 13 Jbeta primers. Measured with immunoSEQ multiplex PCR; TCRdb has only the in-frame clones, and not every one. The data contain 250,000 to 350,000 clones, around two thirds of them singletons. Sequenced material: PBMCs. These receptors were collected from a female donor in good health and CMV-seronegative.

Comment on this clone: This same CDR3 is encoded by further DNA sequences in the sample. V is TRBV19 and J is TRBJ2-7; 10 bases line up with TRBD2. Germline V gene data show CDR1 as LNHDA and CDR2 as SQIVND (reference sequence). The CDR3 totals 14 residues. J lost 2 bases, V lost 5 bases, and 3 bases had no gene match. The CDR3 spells CASSRLAGAYEQYF. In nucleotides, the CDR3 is TGTGCCAGTAGTCGTCTAGCGGGAGCCTACGAGCAGTACTTC.

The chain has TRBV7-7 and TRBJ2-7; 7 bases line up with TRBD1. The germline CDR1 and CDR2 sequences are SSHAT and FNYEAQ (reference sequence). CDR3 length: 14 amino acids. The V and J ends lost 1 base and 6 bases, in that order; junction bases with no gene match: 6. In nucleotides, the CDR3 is TGTGCCAGCAGCTTAGGATACAGGGGTGGCGAGCAGTACTTC. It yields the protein CASSLGYRGGEQYF.

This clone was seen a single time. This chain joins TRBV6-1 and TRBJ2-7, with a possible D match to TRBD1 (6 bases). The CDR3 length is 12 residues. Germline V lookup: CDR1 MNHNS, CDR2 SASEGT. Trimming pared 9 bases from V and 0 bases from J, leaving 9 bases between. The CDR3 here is CARDSVSYEQYF. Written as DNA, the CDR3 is TGTGCCAGGGACAGTGTCTCCTACGAGCAGTACTTC.

CDR3 in amino acids: CASRRPGQNTEAFF. DNA for the CDR3: TGTGCCAGCAGGCGACCGGGACAGAACACTGAAGCTTTCTTT. The chain uses TRBV6-1 and TRBJ1-1; TRBD1 is a possible D gene (6 bases). The CDR3 has 14 residues. The V gene's germline CDR1 is MNHNS and CDR2 SASEGT. The V end was cut by 6 bases, the J end by 1 base, with 12 bases between.

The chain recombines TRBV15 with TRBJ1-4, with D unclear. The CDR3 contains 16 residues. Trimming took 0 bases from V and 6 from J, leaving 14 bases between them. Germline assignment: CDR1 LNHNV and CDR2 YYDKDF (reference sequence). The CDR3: CATSRDRGTMDEKLFF. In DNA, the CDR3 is TGTGCCACCAGCAGAGATCGCGGTACAATGGATGAAAAACTGTTTTTT.

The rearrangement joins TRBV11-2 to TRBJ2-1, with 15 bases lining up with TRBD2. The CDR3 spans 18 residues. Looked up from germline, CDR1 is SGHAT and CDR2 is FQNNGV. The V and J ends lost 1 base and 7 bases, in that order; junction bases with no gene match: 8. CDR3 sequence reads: CASSLGGLAGGLWNEQFF. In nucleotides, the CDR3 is TGTGCCAGCAGCTTAGGGGGACTAGCGGGAGGTCTTTGGAATGAGCAGTTCTTC.

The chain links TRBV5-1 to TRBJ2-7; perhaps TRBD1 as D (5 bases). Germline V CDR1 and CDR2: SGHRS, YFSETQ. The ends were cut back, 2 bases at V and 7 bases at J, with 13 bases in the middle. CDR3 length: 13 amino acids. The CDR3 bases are TGCGCCAGCAGCTTCACCTACCCAGGGGAGCAGTACTTC. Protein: CASSFTYPGEQYF.

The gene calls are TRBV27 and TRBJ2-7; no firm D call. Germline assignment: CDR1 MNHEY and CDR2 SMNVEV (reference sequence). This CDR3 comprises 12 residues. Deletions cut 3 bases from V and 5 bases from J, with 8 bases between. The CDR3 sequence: CASSFRGHEQYF. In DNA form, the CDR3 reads TGTGCCAGCAGTTTCAGAGGCCACGAGCAGTACTTC.

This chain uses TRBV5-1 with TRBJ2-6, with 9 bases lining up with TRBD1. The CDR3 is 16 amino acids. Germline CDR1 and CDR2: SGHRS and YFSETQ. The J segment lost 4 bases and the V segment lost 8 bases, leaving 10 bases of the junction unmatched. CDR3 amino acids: CARDRGKQGGANVLTF. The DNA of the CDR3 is TGCGCCAGGGACAGGGGCAAGCAGGGAGGGGCCAACGTCCTGACTTTC.

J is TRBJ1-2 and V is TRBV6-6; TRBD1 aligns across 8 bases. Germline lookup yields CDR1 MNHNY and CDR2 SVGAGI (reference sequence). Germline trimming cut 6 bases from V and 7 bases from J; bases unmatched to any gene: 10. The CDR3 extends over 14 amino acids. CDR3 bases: TGTGCCAGCAGGGCCGGACAGGGAACGGGTGGCTACACCTTC. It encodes CASRAGQGTGGYTF.

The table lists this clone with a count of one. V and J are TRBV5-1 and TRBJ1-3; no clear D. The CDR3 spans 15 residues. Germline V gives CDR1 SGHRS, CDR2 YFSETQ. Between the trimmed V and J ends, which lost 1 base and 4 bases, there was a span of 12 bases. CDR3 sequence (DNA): TGCGCCAGCAGCTTGTCGCGGGGTTCCGGAAACACCATATATTTT. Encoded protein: CASSLSRGSGNTIYF.

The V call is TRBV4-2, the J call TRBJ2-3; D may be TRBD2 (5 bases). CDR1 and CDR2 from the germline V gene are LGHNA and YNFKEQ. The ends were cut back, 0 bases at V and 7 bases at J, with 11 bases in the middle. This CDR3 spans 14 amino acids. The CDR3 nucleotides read TGTGCCAGCAGCCAAGATCGGGGTCATCATACGCAGTATTTT. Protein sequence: CASSQDRGHHTQYF.